The text below deals with one T cell receptor beta chain. This specimen comes from a study of multiple sclerosis patients with progressive multifocal leukoencephalopathy. This CDR3 has 15 residues. The germline CDR1 and CDR2 sequences are MNHNS and SASEGT. After removal of 6 bases from V and 5 bases from J, the junction contained 10 bases not matched to a gene. Time point given: more than 5 months of natalizumab therapy. Samples T1 and T2 were drawn at 6 and 12 months of therapy, respectively. TCRdb keeps only in-frame clones here, not all; method: immunoSEQ multiplex PCR. Altogether 25,000 to 35,000 clones are present, about 90% being singletons, with the ten largest covering roughly 1.6%.

This sequence originates from a human donor with multiple sclerosis. Sequenced here: PBMCs, sampled from a patient treated with natalizumab. The V call is TRBV6-1, the J call TRBJ2-5, with 9 bases identical to TRBD1. CDR3 amino acids: CASRARDRVFETQYF. DNA of the CDR3: TGTGCCAGCAGAGCCCGGGACAGGGTATTCGAGACCCAGTACTTC.